This T cell receptor (beta chain) was captured by sequencing in a study of Graves' ophthalmopathy and Graves' hyperthyroidism. At the level of the study: Samples of peripheral blood were obtained at initial diagnosis, prior to treatment of any kind. Notes on the study in general: Blood also carried most expanded thyroid clonotypes exceeding 0.001 frequency. Built on 13 signatures, a model told ophthalmopathy apart from stable hyperthyroidism with about 90% sensitivity and 80% to 82% specificity.

Trimming removed 0 bases from V and 1 base from J; junction bases left unmatched: 1. The CDR3 is 15 amino acids. In germline, CDR1 is MNHEY, CDR2 SVGAGI. Many counts were recorded for this clonotype. Its matching antigen is unknown. RNA served as the template for amplifying TCR beta CDR3 regions. HTBI-primed first-round RT-PCR preceded second-round multiplex PCR. One entry per CDR3 protein, called by TCRdb with MiXCR from the multiplex PCR reads. The data contain about 370,000 distinct CDR3 sequences, 15% to 20% of them singletons. Hyperthyroidism patients were newly diagnosed, under 2 months' duration, aged 18 to 65.

This chain uses TRBV6-5 with TRBJ1-1; 8 bases match TRBD1. The TCR sequence derives from an adult woman with stable Graves' hyperthyroidism. The sample was peripheral blood. The chain's CDR3 is CASSYSGTGNTEAFF. CDR3 DNA: TGTGCCAGCAGTTACTCCGGGACAGGGAACACTGAAGCTTTCTTT.